What follows are 28 T cell receptor beta chains derived from one specimen sequenced in a study of vaccination and CD4 T cells after COVID-19. This sample's treatment: approximately 9-day PBMC culture with coronavirus spike peptide pools or control peptides (ViraFEST assay). CD4+ T cells that came from the unexposed donor were collected before the COVID-19 pandemic (2011-2018). The antigens these receptors bind are not known. The Oncomine TCR Beta short-read assay generated sequence data from the DNA of cultured CD4+ T cells. The source of extracted genomic DNA was cultured CD4+ T cells. TCRdb reanalysed the PCR reads using MiXCR and keeps one entry per CDR3 protein. The sample has some 9,100 distinct CDR3 sequences; under 35% are singletons. The specimen was CD4+ T cells from blood, cultured in vitro. These receptors were obtained from a human donor in good health.

The rearrangement links TRBV10-3 to TRBJ2-3; 9 bases fit TRBD1. Germline-derived CDR1 and CDR2 are ENHRY and SYGVKD. The CDR3 runs to 15 residues. V trimming: 6 bases; J trimming: 5 bases; junction bases outside the gene matches: 9. DNA for the CDR3: TGTGCCATCAGGAAGGGACAGGGCTTGGGAGATACGCAGTATTTT. It specifies CAIRKGQGLGDTQYF.

J is TRBJ1-1 and V is TRBV19; 9 nucleotides match TRBD1. Trimming removed 6 bases from V and 3 bases from J; junction bases left unmatched: 2. The CDR3 spans 13 residues. The germline V gene encodes CDR1 LNHDA and CDR2 SQIVND (reference sequence). The CDR3 sequence: CASRTGGHTEAFF. The CDR3 DNA reads as TGTGCCAGTAGGACAGGGGGGCACACTGAAGCTTTCTTT.

The chain recombines TRBV29-1 with TRBJ1-3, with 10 nucleotides matching TRBD1. V shed 4 bases and J 1 base; nucleotides not matched to a gene: 1. Germline V gene lookup returns CDR1 SQVTM and CDR2 ANQGSEA. The CDR3 loop spans 14 amino acids. This CDR3 reads CSVGTGGSGNTIYF. The CDR3 DNA sequence: TGCAGCGTTGGGACAGGGGGATCTGGAAACACCATATATTTT.

The chain employs TRBV7-8 and TRBJ2-7, with 7 bases fitting TRBD2. V lost 0 bases to trimming and J lost 2 bases; unmatched junction nucleotides: 4. Germline-derived CDR1 and CDR2 are SGHVS and FQNEAQ. The CDR3 is made up of 15 amino acids. CDR3 in amino acids: CASSLASGRAYEQYF. The CDR3 DNA reads TGTGCCAGCAGCTTAGCTAGCGGGCGGGCCTACGAGCAGTACTTC.

The sample holds a few counts of this clonotype. The V call is TRBV7-2, the J call TRBJ2-7; 7 nucleotides match TRBD1. Germline values: CDR1 SGHTA, CDR2 FQGNSA. This CDR3 contains 15 residues. The J segment lost 2 bases and the V segment lost 5 bases, leaving 9 bases of the junction unmatched. CDR3 sequence reads: CASSTTRTGTYEQYF. CDR3 bases: TGTGCCAGCAGCACAACGCGGACAGGCACCTACGAGCAGTACTTC.

The J gene is TRBJ1-5, the V gene TRBV19; D not resolved. This CDR3 is built from 15 residues. Trimming cost V 3 bases and J 6 bases, with 15 bases left between them. Germline loops: CDR1 LNHDA, CDR2 SQIVND (reference sequence). The CDR3 DNA follows: TGTGCCAGTAGTATCGGTCAGGTGTTCGGTCAGCCCCAGCATTTT. Encoded protein: CASSIGQVFGQPQHF.

The chain uses TRBV21-1 and TRBJ2-5; the D call of TRBD1 is as the table states it, not checked on the DNA. TRBV21-1 is a pseudogene locus. This CDR3 is 18 amino acids long. The CDR3: CASSKTPDLRERGETQYF. In DNA form, the CDR3 reads TGTGCCAGCAGCAAAACGCCAGATCTTAGGGAGAGGGGTGAGACCCAGTACTTC.

This clonotype has just a few counts. V and J are TRBV27 and TRBJ2-7, with TRBD2 matching over 7 bases. The CDR3 is 13 residues long. Germline V gives CDR1 MNHEY, CDR2 SMNVEV (reference sequence). Trimming removed 5 bases from V and 3 bases from J; junction bases left unmatched: 4. The DNA of the CDR3 is TGTGCCAGCAGTCGACTAGCCCTCTACGAGCAGTACTTC. Amino acids: CASSRLALYEQYF.

V and J are TRBV2 and TRBJ2-5, with 7 bases lining up with TRBD2. The junction had 8 bases not matched to a gene; V was cut back by 8 bases and J by 5 bases. This CDR3 comprises 13 residues. Germline V lookup: CDR1 SNHLY, CDR2 FYNNEI. CDR3: CASWLAARETQYF. For the CDR3, the DNA is TGTGCCAGCTGGCTAGCGGCACGGGAGACCCAGTACTTC.

The sample holds a few counts of this clonotype. V usage is TRBV27 and J usage is TRBJ1-2; D perhaps matches TRBD1 (5 bases). The CDR3 spans 15 residues. Germline CDR1 reads MNHEY; CDR2 reads SMNVEV (reference sequence). V was shortened by 3 bases and J by 1 base, with 12 bases between the two germline ends. The CDR3 is CASSFSQALNYGYTF. As DNA, the CDR3 is TGTGCCAGCAGTTTTTCACAGGCCCTTAACTATGGCTACACCTTC.

The chain combines TRBV6-2 or TRBV6-3 with TRBJ2-1; the match to TRBD2 covers 8 bases. Germline assignment: CDR1 MNHEY and CDR2 SVGEGT. The V segment lost 5 bases and the J segment 5 bases; nucleotides outside the gene matches: 8. This CDR3 is built from 15 residues. CDR3 DNA: TGTGCCAGCAGTACGCCCGGGACTAGGAACAATGAGCAGTTCTTC. It is translated as CASSTPGTRNNEQFF.

There are a few counts of this clonotype. The chain joins TRBV6-1 to TRBJ2-6, with D perhaps matching TRBD2 (6 bases). In germline, CDR1 is MNHNS, CDR2 SASEGT. Trimming removed 8 bases at V and 3 bases at J, with 14 bases between. The CDR3 consists of 15 residues. CDR3 loop: CASAEGGGGANVLTF. The CDR3 bases are TGTGCCAGCGCGGAGGGAGGAGGTGGGGCCAACGTCCTGACTTTC.

The chain recombines TRBV30 with TRBJ1-2; maybe TRBD1 (5 bases). Per the germline V gene, CDR1 is GTSNPN and CDR2 is SVGIG (reference sequence). CDR3 length: 15 residues. With 5 bases removed from V and 0 bases from J, the gap between germline ends came to 16 bases. The DNA for the CDR3 is TGTGCCTGGGCCCTTACGGGGCTTGCTAACTATGGCTACACCTTC. It encodes CAWALTGLANYGYTF.

V is TRBV6-1 and J is TRBJ2-7; TRBD1 is a possible D gene (6 bases). Trimming took 8 bases from V and 2 from J, leaving 13 bases between them. Germline loops: CDR1 MNHNS, CDR2 SASEGT. The CDR3 has 13 residues. CDR3: CASAKAGAYEQYF. The CDR3 DNA reads as TGTGCCAGCGCCAAGGCAGGGGCCTACGAGCAGTACTTC.

This clonotype came up once. V gene TRBV29-1 combines with J gene TRBJ2-7; weak D call: TRBD1 (5 bases). The V end lost 6 bases, the J end lost 2 bases, and 11 bases lay between the germline ends. The CDR3 consists of 12 residues. Germline V gives CDR1 SQVTM, CDR2 ANQGSEA. CDR3 loop: CSVNKGPYEQYF. CDR3 DNA sequence: TGCAGCGTCAACAAGGGGCCCTACGAGCAGTACTTC.

This clonotype was picked up a small number of times. The chain recombines TRBV28 with TRBJ2-3; 12 bases are a match to TRBD2. The CDR3 totals 17 residues. CDR1 is MDHEN, CDR2 SYDVKM, per germline. V shed 1 base, J shed 5 bases, and the junction held 7 bases outside the gene matches. For the CDR3, the DNA is TGTGCCAGCAGTTTATTTCCTAGCGGGAGGGCCAGAGATACGCAGTATTTT. It codes for CASSLFPSGRARDTQYF.

This clonotype has just a few counts. This chain links TRBV10-3 with TRBJ1-6; TRBD1 agrees at 7 bases. This CDR3 has 15 amino acids. Germline-derived CDR1 and CDR2 are ENHRY and SYGVKD. V was pared by 0 bases and J by 9 bases, with 5 bases of the junction left unmatched. The CDR3 nucleotides are TGTGCCATCAGTGAGTCGACAGGGTCGGGTTCACCCCTCCACTTT. Protein sequence: CAISESTGSGSPLHF.

The chain couples TRBV7-2 to TRBJ1-2; D uncertain. CDR3 length: 15 amino acids. The ends were cut back, 0 bases at V and 4 bases at J, with 12 bases in the middle. CDR1 and CDR2 (germline): SGHTA, FQGNSA. The CDR3 sequence: CASSLARRSTYGYTF. The CDR3 nucleotides are TGTGCCAGCAGCTTAGCCAGGCGGTCGACCTATGGCTACACCTTC. The full variable domain, with the rest looked up from reference TRBV7-2 and TRBJ1-2, is GAGVSQSPSNKVTEKGKDVELRCDPISGHTALYWYRQSLGQGLEFLIYFQGNSAPDKSGLPSDRFSAERTGGSVSTLTIQRTQQEDSAVYLCASSLARRSTYGYTFGSGTRLTVV.

This clonotype was seen a handful of times. The gene calls are TRBV7-3 and TRBJ2-2; maybe TRBD2 (6 bases). This CDR3 region has 14 residues. From germline, CDR1 is SGHTA and CDR2 FQGTGA. Trimming took 5 bases from V and 7 from J, leaving 14 bases between them. Written as DNA, the CDR3 is TGTGCCAGCAGCAACGGGACTCGCGGCGGGGAGCTGTTTTTT. Its translation: CASSNGTRGGELFF.

Relative to its sample, this clonotype is medium-sized. The J gene is TRBJ2-3, the V gene TRBV15; D gene ambiguous. CDR3 length: 14 amino acids. CDR1 is LNHNV and CDR2 is YYDKDF in the germline V gene (reference sequence). V lost 0 bases, J lost 4 bases, and 8 bases lay in between. For the CDR3, the DNA is TGTGCCACCAGCAGAGAAGGCGGAGCAGATACGCAGTATTTT. The encoded protein is CATSREGGADTQYF. Looking up the rest from reference TRBV15 and TRBJ2-3 gives the full variable domain: DAMVIQNPRYQVTQFGKPVTLSCSQTLNHNVMYWYQQKSSQAPKLLFHYYDKDFNNEADTPDNFQSRRPNTSFCFLDIRSPGLGDTAMYLCATSREGGADTQYFGPGTRLTVL.

This clonotype occurred a few times. The chain joins TRBV20-1 to TRBJ2-7; D is unresolved. V lost 6 bases and J 3 bases, leaving 15 bases between the germline ends. Germline V gene lookup returns CDR1 DFQATT and CDR2 SNEGSKA (reference sequence). This CDR3 spans 13 amino acids. Here the CDR3 reads CSASINRLYEQYF. The CDR3 DNA sequence: TGCAGTGCCTCAATTAACCGGCTCTACGAGCAGTACTTC.

This clonotype has only a few counts. V is TRBV20-1 and J is TRBJ2-5; D unresolved. V lost 3 bases and J lost 2, with 10 bases in between. This CDR3 contains 13 residues. Germline CDR1 is DFQATT and CDR2 is SNEGSKA (reference sequence). The CDR3 region is CSARPGSQETQYF. CDR3 DNA: TGCAGTGCTAGGCCGGGCTCGCAAGAGACCCAGTACTTC.

A word on this clonotype: Because the CDR3 is missing its conserved closing phenylalanine or tryptophan, this is likely a read error. The rearrangement joins TRBV11-2 to TRBJ1-1; possible D gene TRBD1, 6 bases. V gave up 5 bases and J gave up 3 bases, with 13 bases separating them. The CDR3 consists of 14 residues. Germline assignment: CDR1 SGHAT and CDR2 FQNNGV. Written as DNA, the CDR3 is TGTGCCAGCAGCCTAAAGGGGGGGGACACTGAAGCTTTCCTT. It translates to CASSLKGGDTEAFL.

CDR3 bases: TGTGCCAGCAGCCGTGGGCCGGGCCCCCCCTACGAGCAGTACTTC. The encoded protein is CASSRGPGPPYEQYF. The chain uses TRBV7-3 and TRBJ2-7; D remains unclear. The V end was cut by 5 bases, the J end by 2 bases, with 16 bases between. The CDR3 is made up of 15 amino acids. Germline loops: CDR1 SGHTA, CDR2 FQGTGA.

On this clonotype: Being one base from a much bigger clone, this may be a read error. The chain carries TRBV7-7 and TRBJ2-5; 7 nucleotides agree with TRBD1. The CDR3 length is 15 residues. Germline CDR1 and CDR2: SSHAT and FNYEAQ (reference sequence). In DNA form, the CDR3 reads TGTGCTGGCAGCTTAGGTACAGGGGTAATGGAGACCCAGTACTTC. Translated: CAGSLGTGVMETQYF.

This clonotype was counted a single time. The chain employs TRBV19 and TRBJ2-3, with D perhaps matching TRBD1 (6 bases). The CDR3 runs to 16 residues. Germline CDR1 is LNHDA and CDR2 is SQIVND (reference sequence). V gave up 5 bases and J gave up 0 bases, with 15 bases separating them. As DNA, the CDR3 is TGTGCCAGTAGTTCTCGTGGGACACCTAGCACAGATACGCAGTATTTT. Its protein product is CASSSRGTPSTDTQYF.

CDR3 nucleotides: TGTGCCAGCAGCGTAGGGGGACTAGCGTACTCAGGCCGGGAGACCCAGTACTTC. It encodes CASSVGGLAYSGRETQYF. This chain uses TRBV9 with TRBJ2-5, with 10 nucleotides matching TRBD2. The CDR3 loop spans 18 amino acids. Germline loops: CDR1 SGDLS, CDR2 YYNGEE. The V gene end was trimmed by 0 bases and the J gene end by 5 bases; junction bases not matched to a gene: 13. The variable domain in full, with the rest retrieved from reference TRBV9 and TRBJ2-5, is DSGVTQTPKHLITATGQRVTLRCSPRSGDLSVYWYQQSLDQGLQFLIQYYNGEERAKGNILERFSAQQFPDLHSELNLSSLELGDSALYFCASSVGGLAYSGRETQYFGPGTRLLVL.

The J gene is TRBJ2-5, the V gene TRBV6-5; TRBD1 matches at 7 bases. In germline, CDR1 is MNHEY, CDR2 SVGAGI. V shed 2 bases, J shed 2 bases, and the junction held 2 bases outside the gene matches. This CDR3 has 14 residues. The CDR3 DNA follows: TGTGCCAGCAGTTACCTGGGACAGCAAGAGACCCAGTACTTC. It translates to CASSYLGQQETQYF.